These T cell receptor beta chains were read from a single sample in a study of human T cells and chemical hapten exposure. One entry per CDR3 protein, called by TCRdb with MiXCR from the RACE reads. The sample consists of roughly 100,000 distinct CDR3 sequences, less than 40% of them appearing once. Material: whole blood, obtained in connection with sensitization to the hapten diphenylcyclopropenone (DPC). The receptors shown here come from a man in his forties or fifties with alopecia areata. Some clones in this sample may be carry-over from other donors' samples. Each CDR3 is given with its conserved first and last residue. A D gene is named only where the DNA matches it firmly. Expanded clones are given a class, and other clones once, few, many or no size at all.

CDR3aa: CASRTRAGVETQYF
CDR3nt: TGTGCCAGCAGAACAAGAGCGGGAGTGGAGACCCAGTACTTC
d_gene: TRBD2
v_gene: TRBV2
len: 14
abundance: once
j_gene: TRBJ2-5

CDR3aa: CASSRHNEKLFF
CDR3nt: TGTGCCAGCAGCCGCCATAATGAAAAACTGTTTTTT
d_gene: NA
v_gene: TRBV14
len: 12
abundance: few
j_gene: TRBJ1-4

CDR3aa: CAISDSGSALDTQYF
CDR3nt: TGTGCCATCAGTGATAGCGGGAGCGCCTTAGATACGCAGTATTTT
d_gene: TRBD2
v_gene: TRBV10-3
len: 15
abundance: NA
j_gene: TRBJ2-3

CDR3aa: CASIQSGDWNTEAFF
CDR3nt: TGTGCCAGCATCCAATCTGGGGACTGGAACACTGAAGCTTTCTTT
d_gene: NA
v_gene: TRBV6-6
len: 15
abundance: NA
j_gene: TRBJ1-1

CDR3aa: CASSPPGAYEQYF
CDR3nt: TGTGCCAGCTCACCACCGGGCGCGTACGAGCAGTACTTC
d_gene: NA
v_gene: TRBV18
len: 13
abundance: NA
j_gene: TRBJ2-7

CDR3aa: CASSQVGGDTIYF
CDR3nt: TGTGCCAGCAGCCAAGTGGGGGGTGACACCATATATTTT
d_gene: NA
v_gene: TRBV4-2
len: 13
abundance: few
j_gene: TRBJ1-3

CDR3aa: CASTPGRSYEQYF
CDR3nt: TGTGCCAGCACTCCGGGGCGCTCCTACGAGCAGTACTTC
d_gene: NA
v_gene: TRBV28
len: 13
abundance: NA
j_gene: TRBJ2-7

CDR3aa: CASGSAGGEAFF
CDR3nt: TGTGCTAGTGGTTCGGCCGGCGGTGAAGCTTTCTTT
d_gene: NA
v_gene: TRBV12-5
len: 12
abundance: few
j_gene: TRBJ1-1

CDR3aa: CASTRESIRVEQFF
CDR3nt: TGTGCCAGCACCCGAGAGTCTATTCGTGTTGAGCAGTTCTTC
d_gene: NA
v_gene: TRBV12-3/TRBV12-4
len: 14
abundance: few
j_gene: TRBJ2-1

CDR3aa: CASSPPRPQETQYF
CDR3nt: TGTGCCAGCTCACCACCGAGGCCCCAAGAGACCCAGTACTTC
d_gene: NA
v_gene: TRBV18
len: 14
abundance: few
j_gene: TRBJ2-5

CDR3aa: CASSRGQALEQYF
CDR3nt: TGTGCCAGCAGTAGAGGACAGGCTCTCGAGCAGTACTTC
d_gene: TRBD1
v_gene: TRBV28
len: 13
abundance: few
j_gene: TRBJ2-7

CDR3aa: CAIRAESTDTQYF
CDR3nt: TGTGCCATCAGGGCAGAGAGCACAGATACGCAGTATTTT
d_gene: NA
v_gene: TRBV10-3
len: 13
abundance: NA
j_gene: TRBJ2-3

CDR3aa: CSAFGTQVLNTEAFF
CDR3nt: TGCAGTGCTTTTGGTACACAGGTTTTGAACACTGAAGCTTTCTTT
d_gene: NA
v_gene: TRBV20-1
len: 15
abundance: NA
j_gene: TRBJ1-1

CDR3aa: CASSRNSNQPQHF
CDR3nt: TGTGCCAGCAGTCGCAATAGCAATCAGCCCCAGCATTTT
d_gene: NA
v_gene: TRBV6-5
len: 13
abundance: NA
j_gene: TRBJ1-5

CDR3aa: CSARFYRGLAKNIQYF
CDR3nt: TGCAGTGCCCGGTTTTATCGGGGGCTTGCCAAAAACATTCAGTACTTC
d_gene: NA
v_gene: TRBV20-1
len: 16
abundance: few
j_gene: TRBJ2-4

CDR3aa: CSVEDPQGVGTNNEQFF
CDR3nt: TGCAGCGTTGAAGACCCGCAGGGGGTCGGGACTAACAATGAGCAGTTCTTC
d_gene: NA
v_gene: TRBV29-1
len: 17
abundance: few
j_gene: TRBJ2-1

CDR3aa: CASSEREGRTEAFF
CDR3nt: TGTGCCAGCAGTGAAAGAGAGGGAAGAACTGAAGCTTTCTTT
d_gene: NA
v_gene: TRBV2
len: 14
abundance: NA
j_gene: TRBJ1-1

CDR3aa: CASRGMRDTEAFF
CDR3nt: TGTGCCAGCAGAGGGATGAGGGACACTGAAGCTTTCTTT
d_gene: NA
v_gene: TRBV6-2/TRBV6-3
len: 13
abundance: few
j_gene: TRBJ1-1

CDR3aa: CSGDRDRGTEAFF
CDR3nt: TGCAGCGGGGACCGGGACCGTGGCACTGAAGCTTTCTTT
d_gene: NA
v_gene: TRBV29-1
len: 13
abundance: few
j_gene: TRBJ1-1

CDR3aa: CASSLGLTMNTEAFF
CDR3nt: TGTGCCAGCAGCTTGGGACTGACCATGAACACTGAAGCTTTCTTT
d_gene: NA
v_gene: TRBV5-4
len: 15
abundance: NA
j_gene: TRBJ1-1

CDR3aa: CASSSGNQPQHF
CDR3nt: TGTGCCAGCAGCTCCGGCAATCAGCCCCAGCATTTT
d_gene: NA
v_gene: TRBV7-9
len: 12
abundance: NA
j_gene: TRBJ1-5

CDR3aa: CASRRDRGADTQYF
CDR3nt: TGTGCCAGCAGACGCGACAGGGGCGCAGATACGCAGTATTTT
d_gene: TRBD1
v_gene: TRBV6-5
len: 14
abundance: few
j_gene: TRBJ2-3

CDR3aa: CASSYSSGGAGNTIYF
CDR3nt: TGTGCCAGCAGTTACTCGTCGGGGGGCGCTGGAAACACCATATATTTT
d_gene: NA
v_gene: TRBV6-5
len: 16
abundance: NA
j_gene: TRBJ1-3

CDR3aa: CASSSNRVQRNEQFF
CDR3nt: TGTGCCAGCAGCTCCAACCGGGTCCAGCGGAATGAGCAGTTCTTC
d_gene: NA
v_gene: TRBV7-9
len: 15
abundance: NA
j_gene: TRBJ2-1

CDR3aa: CSAGPGGARNQPQHF
CDR3nt: TGCAGTGCTGGCCCCGGGGGGGCGAGAAATCAGCCCCAGCATTTT
d_gene: NA
v_gene: TRBV20-1
len: 15
abundance: NA
j_gene: TRBJ1-5

CDR3aa: CASKHSQASGSSDTQYF
CDR3nt: TGCGCCAGCAAACATTCACAGGCTAGCGGGAGCTCGGATACGCAGTATTTT
d_gene: TRBD2
v_gene: TRBV5-1
len: 17
abundance: NA
j_gene: TRBJ2-3

CDR3aa: CATQGAGGTDTQYF
CDR3nt: TGTGCCACGCAGGGGGCGGGCGGCACAGATACGCAGTATTTT
d_gene: TRBD1
v_gene: TRBV24-1
len: 14
abundance: NA
j_gene: TRBJ2-3

CDR3aa: CASSLEANVLTF
CDR3nt: TGCGCCAGCAGCTTGGAGGCCAACGTCCTGACTTTC
d_gene: NA
v_gene: TRBV5-1
len: 12
abundance: NA
j_gene: TRBJ2-6

CDR3aa: CASSQGVGTSGTEQFF
CDR3nt: TGCGCCAGCAGCCAAGGAGTGGGCACTAGCGGGACTGAGCAGTTCTTC
d_gene: TRBD2
v_gene: TRBV4-3
len: 16
abundance: few
j_gene: TRBJ2-1

CDR3aa: CASSFNNQPQHF
CDR3nt: TGTGCCAGCAGCTTTAACAATCAGCCCCAGCATTTT
d_gene: NA
v_gene: TRBV7-2
len: 12
abundance: NA
j_gene: TRBJ1-5

CDR3aa: CASSLGAGGLDYGYTF
CDR3nt: TGTGCCAGCAGCTTGGGGGCAGGGGGCCTGGACTATGGCTACACCTTC
d_gene: TRBD1
v_gene: TRBV5-4
len: 16
abundance: NA
j_gene: TRBJ1-2

CDR3aa: CSVWTGGTGANVLTF
CDR3nt: TGCAGCGTGTGGACAGGGGGGACTGGGGCCAACGTCCTGACTTTC
d_gene: TRBD1
v_gene: TRBV29-1
len: 15
abundance: NA
j_gene: TRBJ2-6

CDR3aa: CASSYSGGVGQPQHF
CDR3nt: TGTGCCAGCAGTTACTCTGGGGGGGTAGGGCAGCCCCAGCATTTT
d_gene: NA
v_gene: TRBV6-5
len: 15
abundance: few
j_gene: TRBJ1-5

CDR3aa: CASSIETGGYTF
CDR3nt: TGTGCCAGTAGTATAGAGACGGGTGGCTACACCTTC
d_gene: NA
v_gene: TRBV19
len: 12
abundance: NA
j_gene: TRBJ1-2

CDR3aa: CASSLFTSGFQETQYF
CDR3nt: TGCGCCAGCAGCTTGTTCACTAGCGGGTTCCAAGAGACCCAGTACTTC
d_gene: TRBD2
v_gene: TRBV5-1
len: 16
abundance: NA
j_gene: TRBJ2-5

CDR3aa: CASSLVRSGRIQRTEAFF
CDR3nt: TGCGCCAGCAGCTTGGTACGGTCAGGGCGAATTCAGAGAACTGAAGCTTTCTTT
d_gene: NA
v_gene: TRBV5-1
len: 18
abundance: NA
j_gene: TRBJ1-1

CDR3aa: CASRKGVAGETQYF
CDR3nt: TGTGCCAGCAGAAAAGGGGTAGCGGGAGAGACCCAGTACTTC
d_gene: TRBD2
v_gene: TRBV6-6
len: 14
abundance: few
j_gene: TRBJ2-5

CDR3aa: CSVGYRGADTQYF
CDR3nt: TGCAGCGTTGGGTATCGCGGCGCAGATACGCAGTATTTT
d_gene: NA
v_gene: TRBV29-1
len: 13
abundance: NA
j_gene: TRBJ2-3

CDR3aa: CASSQELTAGEETQYF
CDR3nt: TGTGCCAGCAGCCAAGAACTAACGGCGGGAGAAGAGACCCAGTACTTC
d_gene: TRBD2
v_gene: TRBV3-1
len: 16
abundance: NA
j_gene: TRBJ2-5

CDR3aa: CASSGAQGSNQPQHF
CDR3nt: TGTGCCAGCAGCGGGGCCCAGGGAAGCAATCAGCCCCAGCATTTT
d_gene: NA
v_gene: TRBV28
len: 15
abundance: NA
j_gene: TRBJ1-5

CDR3aa: CSVERQKAGEQYF
CDR3nt: TGCAGCGTTGAACGGCAGAAGGCGGGCGAGCAGTACTTC
d_gene: NA
v_gene: TRBV29-1
len: 13
abundance: NA
j_gene: TRBJ2-7

CDR3aa: CASSFGLAGYTDTQYF
CDR3nt: TGTGCCAGCAGCTTCGGACTAGCGGGGTACACAGATACGCAGTATTTT
d_gene: TRBD2
v_gene: TRBV11-3
len: 16
abundance: few
j_gene: TRBJ2-3

CDR3aa: CAIRQDGEQFF
CDR3nt: TGTGCCATCCGACAAGACGGTGAGCAGTTCTTC
d_gene: NA
v_gene: TRBV10-3
len: 11
abundance: NA
j_gene: TRBJ2-1

CDR3aa: CSASRPGGKNSYEQYF
CDR3nt: TGCAGTGCTAGTAGGCCGGGAGGGAAAAACTCCTACGAGCAGTACTTC
d_gene: TRBD2
v_gene: TRBV20-1
len: 16
abundance: few
j_gene: TRBJ2-7

CDR3aa: CASSERAAGIYEQYF
CDR3nt: TGTGCCAGCAGTGAAAGGGCGGCGGGGATCTACGAGCAGTACTTC
d_gene: NA
v_gene: TRBV6-1
len: 15
abundance: NA
j_gene: TRBJ2-7

CDR3aa: CASSFSRQGVNRDEQFF
CDR3nt: TGTGCCAGCAGTTTCTCCCGACAGGGAGTGAATCGGGATGAGCAGTTCTTC
d_gene: TRBD1
v_gene: TRBV11-2
len: 17
abundance: NA
j_gene: TRBJ2-1

CDR3aa: CASINGGTTYEQYF
CDR3nt: TGTGCCAGCATCAACGGCGGGACAACCTACGAGCAGTACTTC
d_gene: NA
v_gene: TRBV6-2/TRBV6-3
len: 14
abundance: few
j_gene: TRBJ2-7

CDR3aa: CASSYSTIRENTEAFF
CDR3nt: TGTGCCAGCAGTTACTCAACGATTCGGGAGAACACTGAAGCTTTCTTT
d_gene: NA
v_gene: TRBV6-5
len: 16
abundance: few
j_gene: TRBJ1-1

CDR3aa: CSAPLLAGVGNEQFF
CDR3nt: TGCAGTGCTCCCTTACTAGCGGGAGTGGGAAATGAGCAGTTCTTC
d_gene: TRBD2
v_gene: TRBV20-1
len: 15
abundance: NA
j_gene: TRBJ2-1

CDR3aa: CASSRVNLRGDTQYF
CDR3nt: TGTGCCAGCAGCCGGGTCAATCTAAGGGGAGATACGCAGTATTTT
d_gene: NA
v_gene: TRBV9
len: 15
abundance: NA
j_gene: TRBJ2-3

CDR3aa: CASGRTNTGELFF
CDR3nt: TGTGCCAGCGGGCGGACGAACACCGGGGAGCTGTTTTTT
d_gene: NA
v_gene: TRBV2
len: 13
abundance: NA
j_gene: TRBJ2-2

CDR3aa: CASRVDGSNTEAFF
CDR3nt: TGTGCCAGCAGGGTGGACGGAAGCAACACTGAAGCTTTCTTT
d_gene: NA
v_gene: TRBV6-5
len: 14
abundance: NA
j_gene: TRBJ1-1

CDR3aa: CASSASGVSYNEQFF
CDR3nt: TGTGCCAGCAGCGCCAGCGGTGTCTCCTACAATGAGCAGTTCTTC
d_gene: NA
v_gene: TRBV12-3/TRBV12-4
len: 15
abundance: few
j_gene: TRBJ2-1